The 30 T cell receptor beta chains reported below all come from one sample, sequenced in a study of cytomegalovirus exposure and HLA in healthy donors. TCRdb keeps only in-frame clones here, not all; method: immunoSEQ multiplex PCR. The sample yields 300,000 to 400,000 clones, roughly 86% seen once. Sequenced sample: PBMCs. Receptor source: a man younger than 40 in good health and CMV-seronegative.

V is TRBV7-2 and J is TRBJ1-2; unclear D gene. The V gene lost 5 bases and the J gene lost 2 bases, with 9 bases spanning the gap. Germline loops: CDR1 SGHTA, CDR2 FQGNSA. This CDR3 is 13 amino acids long. CDR3 amino acids: CASSAQVNYGYTF. The DNA for the CDR3 is TGTGCCAGCAGCGCCCAGGTGAACTATGGCTACACCTTC. The variable domain in full, with the rest retrieved from reference TRBV7-2 and TRBJ1-2, is GAGVSQSPSNKVTEKGKDVELRCDPISGHTALYWYRQSLGQGLEFLIYFQGNSAPDKSGLPSDRFSAERTGGSVSTLTIQRTQQEDSAVYLCASSAQVNYGYTFGSGTRLTVV.

V and J are TRBV5-4 and TRBJ1-1; D is undetermined. V was trimmed by 0 bases and J by 4 bases, leaving 10 bases between them. CDR1 and CDR2 (germline): SGHNT, YYREEE (reference sequence). The CDR3 loop spans 14 amino acids. DNA of the CDR3: TGTGCCAGCAGCTTGGGTGCGAGAGGCACTGAAGCTTTCTTT. Protein sequence: CASSLGARGTEAFF.

This chain connects TRBV7-9 to TRBJ2-6; 10 bases line up with TRBD1. Germline V gives CDR1 SEHNR, CDR2 FQNEAQ (reference sequence). The CDR3 consists of 16 residues. Trimming took 5 bases from V and 3 from J; bases not matched to a gene: 4. The CDR3 loop is CASSPGQGLGANVLTF. The CDR3 DNA reads TGTGCCAGCAGCCCGGGACAGGGGCTTGGGGCCAACGTCCTGACTTTC.

V gene TRBV9 combines with J gene TRBJ1-6, with D possibly TRBD1 on 6 matching bases. V gave up 0 bases and J gave up 6 bases, with 7 bases separating them. In germline, CDR1 is SGDLS, CDR2 YYNGEE. The CDR3 totals 14 residues. The CDR3 bases are TGTGCCAGCAGCGTAGAGGGGGTTAATTCACCCCTCCACTTT. It specifies CASSVEGVNSPLHF. The entire variable domain, with the rest obtained from reference TRBV9 and TRBJ1-6, is as follows: DSGVTQTPKHLITATGQRVTLRCSPRSGDLSVYWYQQSLDQGLQFLIQYYNGEERAKGNILERFSAQQFPDLHSELNLSSLELGDSALYFCASSVEGVNSPLHFGNGTRLTVT.

The chain recombines TRBV29-1 with TRBJ2-1, with a possible D match to TRBD2 (7 bases). Germline loops: CDR1 SQVTM, CDR2 ANQGSEA. V was cut by 8 bases and J by 9 bases, with 23 bases left in between. The CDR3 is 14 residues long. For the CDR3, the DNA is TGCAGCCTAGCGGACTGGGGGCCAACGGGTGAGCAGTTCTTC. Translated: CSLADWGPTGEQFF.

The rearrangement uses TRBV15 and TRBJ1-1, with unresolved D. The germline gives CDR1 LNHNV, CDR2 YYDKDF (reference sequence). CDR3 size: 13 residues. Trimming took 8 bases from V and 10 from J, leaving 20 bases between them. As DNA, the CDR3 is TGTGCCACCGAGGAGACGCGGCGGCCTGGAGCTTTCTTT. It codes for CATEETRRPGAFF. Drawing the rest from reference TRBV15 and TRBJ1-1, the complete variable domain is DAMVIQNPRYQVTQFGKPVTLSCSQTLNHNVMYWYQQKSSQAPKLLFHYYDKDFNNEADTPDNFQSRRPNTSFCFLDIRSPGLGDTAMYLCATEETRRPGAFFGQGTRLTVV.

This chain connects TRBV4-3 to TRBJ2-7, with a weak D call TRBD2 (5 bases). V was clipped by 1 base and J by 0 bases, with 10 bases between them. Germline assignment: CDR1 LGHNA and CDR2 YSLEER. This CDR3 comprises 15 residues. The CDR3 coding sequence is TGCGCCAGCAGCCAAGGTCGGAGGAGCTCCTACGAGCAGTACTTC. Translated, it gives CASSQGRRSSYEQYF.

V usage is TRBV2 and J usage is TRBJ1-1, with TRBD1 matching over 7 bases. Germline V gene data show CDR1 as SNHLY and CDR2 as FYNNEI. This CDR3 comprises 14 residues. Losses at the gene ends were 6 bases for V and 7 bases for J; bases not matched to a gene: 11. The CDR3 sequence is CASRYTGARIEAFF. DNA of the CDR3: TGTGCCAGCAGATATACAGGGGCCAGGATTGAAGCTTTCTTT. Supplemented by reference TRBV2 and TRBJ1-1, the full variable domain reads EPEVTQTPSHQVTQMGQEVILRCVPISNHLYFYWYRQILGQKVEFLVSFYNNEISEKSEIFDDQFSVERPDGSNFTLKIRSTKLEDSAMYFCASRYTGARIEAFFGQGTRLTVV.

The V and J genes are TRBV4-3 and TRBJ1-1; D is uncertain. The germline gives CDR1 LGHNA, CDR2 YSLEER. CDR3 length: 13 residues. V gave up 0 bases and J gave up 2 bases, with 4 bases separating them. CDR3 nucleotide sequence: TGCGCCAGCAGCCAAGATATCAACACTGAAGCTTTCTTT. Its translation is CASSQDINTEAFF.

The chain carries TRBV7-9 and TRBJ2-2; D is possibly TRBD2 (6 bases). CDR1 SEHNR and CDR2 FQNEAQ come from the germline V gene (reference sequence). V lost 7 bases, J lost 5 bases, and 17 bases lay in between. This CDR3 spans 15 amino acids. As DNA, the CDR3 is TGTGCCAGCACTCTTGGGGCGGGGTTGACCGGGGAGCTGTTTTTT. This sequence encodes CASTLGAGLTGELFF.

The gene calls are TRBV5-6 and TRBJ2-1; D gene uncertain. The V gene lost 2 bases and the J gene lost 4 bases, with 13 bases spanning the gap. The CDR3 covers 15 residues. Germline loops: CDR1 SGHDT, CDR2 YYEEEE. CDR3 in DNA: TGTGCCAGCAGCTTAATAGTTGCGCCATACAATGAGCAGTTCTTC. Protein sequence: CASSLIVAPYNEQFF.

This clone was seen a single time. The chain is built from TRBV11-2 and TRBJ2-5; 10 bases match TRBD1. V shed 3 bases and J 5 bases; nucleotides not matched to a gene: 6. The CDR3 contains 15 residues. Germline V gene data show CDR1 as SGHAT and CDR2 as FQNNGV. Written as DNA, the CDR3 is TGTGCCAGCAGCTTTCCGACAGGGGGCTCGGAGACCCAGTACTTC. Its translation is CASSFPTGGSETQYF.

The chain has TRBV4-1 and TRBJ2-2; 11 positions match TRBD1. The junction had 7 bases not matched to a gene; V was cut back by 4 bases and J by 6 bases. Germline V lookup: CDR1 MGHRA, CDR2 YSYEKL. The CDR3 is 16 residues long. The CDR3 DNA follows: TGCGCCAGCAGCCCGTACCCGGGACAGGGGGCCGGGGAGCTGTTTTTT. As protein: CASSPYPGQGAGELFF.

The chain couples TRBV30 to TRBJ1-2; 8 bases line up with TRBD1. From germline, CDR1 is GTSNPN and CDR2 SVGIG (reference sequence). This CDR3 comprises 14 residues. V was pared by 0 bases and J by 8 bases, with 8 bases of the junction left unmatched. CDR3 DNA: TGTGCCTGGAGTGTAGGCCCAGGGGGCGACGGCTACACCTTC. Its translation is CAWSVGPGGDGYTF.

The chain links TRBV11-2 to TRBJ1-6, with TRBD1 matching over 10 bases. V dropped 6 bases and J dropped 9; count of bases not matched to a gene: 5. CDR3 length equals 14 residues. Germline assignment: CDR1 SGHAT and CDR2 FQNNGV. CDR3 nucleotides: TGTGCCAGCAGGTCGGGACAGGGGTTTTCACCCCTCCACTTT. This gives the protein CASRSGQGFSPLHF. The full variable domain, rest sourced from reference TRBV11-2 and TRBJ1-6, is EAGVAQSPRYKIIEKRQSVAFWCNPISGHATLYWYQQILGQGPKLLIQFQNNGVVDDSQLPKDRFSAERLKGVDSTLKIQPAKLEDSAVYLCASRSGQGFSPLHFGNGTRLTVT.

The chain is built from TRBV25-1 and TRBJ2-6; D perhaps matches TRBD1 (5 bases). Germline V lookup: CDR1 MGHDK, CDR2 SYGVNS. There are 18 residues in the CDR3. Trimming took 4 bases from V and 2 from J, leaving 18 bases between them. The CDR3 nucleotides read TGTGCCAGCAGTGCGTTCGGCCAGGGTGGGACTGGGGCCAACGTCCTGACTTTC. It specifies CASSAFGQGGTGANVLTF.

This clone was observed a single time. The gene calls are TRBV6-5 and TRBJ2-5, with 8 bases fitting TRBD1. The length of the CDR3 is 15 residues. The ends lost 4 bases at V and 4 bases at J; junction bases unmatched: 8. CDR1 is MNHEY and CDR2 is SVGAGI in the germline V gene. CDR3 DNA: TGTGCCAGCAGTTCTGGACAGGGTAACTCAGAGACCCAGTACTTC. This gives the protein CASSSGQGNSETQYF.

The chain carries TRBV30 and TRBJ1-2, with D possibly matching TRBD1 (5 bases). There are 13 residues in the CDR3. CDR1 and CDR2 (germline): GTSNPN, SVGIG (reference sequence). Trimming left V 5 bases short and J 4 bases short, with 14 bases between. The CDR3 loop reads CAWFDSSLYGYTF. CDR3 nucleotide sequence: TGTGCCTGGTTCGACAGCAGCCTCTATGGCTACACCTTC.

The gene calls are TRBV21-1 and TRBJ1-2; TRBD1 is taken as the D call from the table, unchecked against the DNA. TRBV21-1 is a pseudogene. The CDR3 contains 17 residues. The CDR3 DNA is TGTGCCAGCAGCAAAGGGCCCCTACAGGGGGCACTGAATGGCTACACCTTC. The encoded protein is CASSKGPLQGALNGYTF.

V gene TRBV9 combines with J gene TRBJ2-1; TRBD1 matches 11 bases. The germline V gene has CDR1 SGDLS and CDR2 YYNGEE. The CDR3 loop spans 14 amino acids. V gave up 4 bases and J gave up 6 bases; unmatched junction bases: 3. The CDR3, as DNA: TGTGCCAGCAGCTCTGGGACAGGGGGCAATGAGCAGTTCTTC. Its translation: CASSSGTGGNEQFF.

J is TRBJ2-7 and V is TRBV2; weak D call: TRBD2 (6 bases). Germline-derived CDR1 and CDR2 are SNHLY and FYNNEI. V lost 6 bases and J lost 0, with 12 bases in between. The CDR3 runs 14 residues. In nucleotides, the CDR3 is TGTGCCAGCAGGGGGGACGGGAGCTCCTACGAGCAGTACTTC. It specifies CASRGDGSSYEQYF.

The V gene is TRBV7-2, the J gene TRBJ2-5; tentatively, D is TRBD2 (5 bases). Looked up from germline, CDR1 is SGHTA and CDR2 is FQGNSA. V lost 3 bases and J lost 1, with 9 bases in between. The CDR3 runs to 14 residues. The CDR3 reads CASSFLRGQETQYF. Here the CDR3 DNA reads TGTGCCAGCAGCTTCCTCCGGGGCCAAGAGACCCAGTACTTC.

Concerning this clone: Other DNA sequences in this specimen translate into the identical CDR3. J is TRBJ1-1 and V is TRBV6-5; D ambiguous. From germline, CDR1 is MNHEY and CDR2 SVGAGI. The CDR3 sequence is 15 residues long. The V gene lost 0 bases and the J gene lost 6 bases, with 14 bases spanning the gap. CDR3 nucleotide sequence: TGTGCCAGCAGTTACTCTAACAGAGGGCGGGCTGAAGCTTTCTTT. Protein product: CASSYSNRGRAEAFF.

The rearrangement joins TRBV25-1 to TRBJ2-1; tentative D call: TRBD2 (5 bases). CDR1 and CDR2 (germline): MGHDK, SYGVNS. Trimming removed 0 bases at V and 13 bases at J, with 16 bases between. The CDR3 length is 14 residues. The CDR3 DNA reads TGTGCCAGCAGTGAATATCTGGCAACACGGGAACAGTTCTTC. Translation gives CASSEYLATREQFF.

V gene TRBV7-9 combines with J gene TRBJ1-2; TRBD1 matches at 7 bases. Germline V CDR1 and CDR2: SEHNR, FQNEAQ (reference sequence). There are 15 residues in the CDR3. With V trimmed by 5 bases and J by 4 bases, 10 bases remained unmatched. The DNA of the CDR3 is TGTGCCAGCAGCCTGAGGGACAGCCGCGGCTATGGCTACACCTTC. Translating gives CASSLRDSRGYGYTF. The complete variable domain, with remaining parts taken from reference TRBV7-9 and TRBJ1-2, reads DTGVSQNPRHKITKRGQNVTFRCDPISEHNRLYWYRQTLGQGPEFLTYFQNEAQLEKSRLLSDRFSAERPKGSFSTLEIQRTEQGDSAMYLCASSLRDSRGYGYTFGSGTRLTVV.

The rearrangement joins TRBV11-3 to TRBJ2-7; 8 positions match TRBD1. The V and J ends lost 3 bases and 4 bases, in that order; junction bases with no gene match: 5. The germline gives CDR1 SGHNT, CDR2 YENEEA. The CDR3 is 14 amino acids. The CDR3 loop reads CASSFETGAYEQYF. CDR3 coding DNA: TGTGCCAGCAGCTTTGAGACAGGGGCGTACGAGCAGTACTTC.

V usage is TRBV6-5 and J usage is TRBJ2-3; possible D gene TRBD1, 5 bases. V was shortened by 7 bases and J by 0 bases, with 11 bases between the two germline ends. The V gene's germline CDR1 is MNHEY and CDR2 SVGAGI. The CDR3 has 14 residues. CDR3 DNA: TGTGCCAGCACCGCGGACACCAGCACAGATACGCAGTATTTT. Amino acid sequence: CASTADTSTDTQYF.

The genes are TRBV5-6 and TRBJ1-4, with 8 bases fitting TRBD1. The germline CDR1 and CDR2 sequences are SGHDT and YYEEEE. The V and J ends lost 4 bases and 8 bases, in that order; junction bases with no gene match: 13. This CDR3 region has 16 residues. CDR3 in amino acids: CASSITWTGKGEKLFF. The CDR3, as DNA: TGTGCCAGCAGCATCACCTGGACAGGGAAAGGCGAAAAACTGTTTTTT.

The CDR3 DNA follows: TGTGCCAGCAGACATGGACTAGGATGGGATACGCAGTATTTT. This codes for CASRHGLGWDTQYF. This chain joins TRBV11-2 and TRBJ2-3; 7 bases fit TRBD2. CDR3 length: 14 amino acids. Germline assignment: CDR1 SGHAT and CDR2 FQNNGV. Trimming removed 6 bases from V and 6 bases from J; junction bases left unmatched: 9.

The rearrangement uses TRBV19 and TRBJ1-2, with TRBD1 matching over 10 bases. The CDR3 runs to 16 residues. Germline V gene data show CDR1 as LNHDA and CDR2 as SQIVND (reference sequence). With V trimmed by 3 bases and J by 4 bases, 8 bases remained unmatched. The CDR3, as DNA: TGTGCCAGTAGTATCCCCGCGACAGGGGGCGGCTATGGCTACACCTTC. Translating gives CASSIPATGGGYGYTF.